Listed here is a single T cell receptor beta chain. Germline V gene lookup returns CDR1 SGDLS and CDR2 YYNGEE. This CDR3 comprises 15 residues. V trimming: 7 bases; J trimming: 4 bases; junction bases outside the gene matches: 11. These data belong to a study of blood T cell repertoires in COVID-19. The overall study: The United States, Italy and Spain were the sources of the acute and convalescent COVID-19 samples. From T cells, B-cell-depleted T cells, or PBMCs came the material, which was cDNA or gDNA.

A Seattle source enrolled patients during active infection and followed them longitudinally. Sequencing used immunoSEQ multiplex PCR; TCRdb keeps in-frame clones, though not all of them. The sample holds some 330,000 clones; just under 90% are singletons and the top ten take 1.5% to 2%. The sample consisted of peripheral blood. J is TRBJ1-2 and V is TRBV9; 9 nucleotides align to TRBD1. This receptor was identified in a young woman with COVID-19, enrolled during active disease. The DNA of the CDR3 is TGTGCCAGCGCGGGACAGGGATTCCTTCGCTATGGCTACACCTTC. Encoded protein: CASAGQGFLRYGYTF. Using reference TRBV9 and TRBJ1-2 for the parts outside the CDR3, the full variable domain is DSGVTQTPKHLITATGQRVTLRCSPRSGDLSVYWYQQSLDQGLQFLIQYYNGEERAKGNILERFSAQQFPDLHSELNLSSLELGDSALYFCASAGQGFLRYGYTFGSGTRLTVV.